Sequencing of this T cell receptor (beta chain) was carried out in a study of T-cell reconstitution after alpha-beta-depleted transplantation in children. Researchers prepared the TCRbeta library using unique molecular identifiers, the study reports. Using its own MiXCR run on the PCR reads, TCRdb lists one record per CDR3 protein. The data hold around 480,000 distinct CDR3 sequences, with 32% observed a single time. This CDR3 spans 17 amino acids. Germline CDR1 is SGHTA and CDR2 is FQGNSA. The trim removed 0 bases at V and 1 base at J, leaving 8 bases unmatched. This clonotype appeared a few times. The sample in question was PBMCs from the stem cell graft donor, obtained from the stem cell graft. The chain uses TRBV7-2 and TRBJ1-2; 7 nucleotides align to TRBD1. This sequence originates from a human donor who donated a stem cell graft to a child with aplastic anemia. CDR3 loop: CASSLAGQNTDNYGYTF. DNA for the CDR3: TGTGCCAGCAGCTTAGCGGGACAGAATACGGATAACTATGGCTACACCTTC.